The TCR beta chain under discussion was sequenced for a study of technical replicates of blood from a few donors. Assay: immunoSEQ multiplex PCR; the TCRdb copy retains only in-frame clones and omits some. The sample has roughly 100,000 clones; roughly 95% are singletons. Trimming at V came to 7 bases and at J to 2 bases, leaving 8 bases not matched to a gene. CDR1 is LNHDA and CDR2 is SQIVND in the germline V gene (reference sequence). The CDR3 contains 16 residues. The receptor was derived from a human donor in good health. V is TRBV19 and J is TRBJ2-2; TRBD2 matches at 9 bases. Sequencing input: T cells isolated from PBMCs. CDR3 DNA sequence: TGTGCCAGTACCTCGGTAGCGGGGGTTAACACCGGGGAGCTGTTTTTT. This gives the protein CASTSVAGVNTGELFF.